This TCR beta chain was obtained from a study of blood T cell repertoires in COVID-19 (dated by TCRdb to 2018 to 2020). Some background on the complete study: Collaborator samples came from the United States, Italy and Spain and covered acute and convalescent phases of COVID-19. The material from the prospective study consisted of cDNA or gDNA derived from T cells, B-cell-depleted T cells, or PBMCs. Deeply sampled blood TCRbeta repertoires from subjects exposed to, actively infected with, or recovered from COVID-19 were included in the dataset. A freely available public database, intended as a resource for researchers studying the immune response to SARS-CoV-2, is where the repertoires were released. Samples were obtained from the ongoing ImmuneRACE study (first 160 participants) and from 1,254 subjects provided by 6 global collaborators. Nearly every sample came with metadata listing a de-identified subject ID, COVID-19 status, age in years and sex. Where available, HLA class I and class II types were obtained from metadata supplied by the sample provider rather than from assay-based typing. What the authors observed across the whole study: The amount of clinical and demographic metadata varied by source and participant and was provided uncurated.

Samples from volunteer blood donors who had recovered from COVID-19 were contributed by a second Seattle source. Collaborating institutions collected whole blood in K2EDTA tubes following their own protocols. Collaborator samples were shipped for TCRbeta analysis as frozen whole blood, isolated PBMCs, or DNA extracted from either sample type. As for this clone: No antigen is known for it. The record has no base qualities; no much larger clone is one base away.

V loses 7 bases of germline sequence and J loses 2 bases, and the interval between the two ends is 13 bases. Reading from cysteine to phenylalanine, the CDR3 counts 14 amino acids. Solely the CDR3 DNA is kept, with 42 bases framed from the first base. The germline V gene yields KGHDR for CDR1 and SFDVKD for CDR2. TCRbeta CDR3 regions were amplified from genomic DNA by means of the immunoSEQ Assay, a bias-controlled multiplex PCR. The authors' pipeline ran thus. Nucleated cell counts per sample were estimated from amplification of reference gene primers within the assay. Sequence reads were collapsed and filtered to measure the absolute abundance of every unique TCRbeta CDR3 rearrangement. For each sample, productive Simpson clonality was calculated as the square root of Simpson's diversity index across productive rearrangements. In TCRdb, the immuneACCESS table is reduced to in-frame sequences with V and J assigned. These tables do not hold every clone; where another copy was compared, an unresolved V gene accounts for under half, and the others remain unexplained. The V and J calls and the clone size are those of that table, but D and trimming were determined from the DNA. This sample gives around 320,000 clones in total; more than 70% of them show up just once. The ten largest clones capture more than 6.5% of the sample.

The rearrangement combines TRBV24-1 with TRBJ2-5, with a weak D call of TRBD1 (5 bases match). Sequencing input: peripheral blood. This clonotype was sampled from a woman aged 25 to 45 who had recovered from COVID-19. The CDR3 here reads CATSDSHLQETQYF. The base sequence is TGTGCCACCAGCGACAGCCATCTACAAGAGACCCAGTACTTC.